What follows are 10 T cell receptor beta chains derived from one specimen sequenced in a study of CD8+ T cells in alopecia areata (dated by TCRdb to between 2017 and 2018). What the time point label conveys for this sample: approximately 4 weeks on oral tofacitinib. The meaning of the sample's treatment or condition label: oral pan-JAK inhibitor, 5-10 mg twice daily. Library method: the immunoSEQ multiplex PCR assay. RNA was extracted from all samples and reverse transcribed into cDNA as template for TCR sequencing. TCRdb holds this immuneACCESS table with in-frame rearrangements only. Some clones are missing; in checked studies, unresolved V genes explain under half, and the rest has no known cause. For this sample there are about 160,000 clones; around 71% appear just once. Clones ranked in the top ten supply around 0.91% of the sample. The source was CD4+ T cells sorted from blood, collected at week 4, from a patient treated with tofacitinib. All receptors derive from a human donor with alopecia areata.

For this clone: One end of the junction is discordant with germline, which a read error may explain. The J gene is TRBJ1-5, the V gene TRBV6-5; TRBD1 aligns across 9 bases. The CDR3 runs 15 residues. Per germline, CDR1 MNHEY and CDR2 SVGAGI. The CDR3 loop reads CASSYSRLTGQGMYF. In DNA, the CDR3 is TGTGCCAGCAGTTACTCGAGATTGACCGGACAGGGGATGTATTTT.

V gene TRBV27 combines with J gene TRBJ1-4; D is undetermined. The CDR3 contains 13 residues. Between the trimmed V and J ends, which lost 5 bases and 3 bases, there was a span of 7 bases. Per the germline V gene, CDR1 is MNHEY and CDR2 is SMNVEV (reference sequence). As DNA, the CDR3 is TGTGCCAGCAGTGGGGAGGCTAATGAAAAACTGTTTTTT. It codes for CASSGEANEKLFF.

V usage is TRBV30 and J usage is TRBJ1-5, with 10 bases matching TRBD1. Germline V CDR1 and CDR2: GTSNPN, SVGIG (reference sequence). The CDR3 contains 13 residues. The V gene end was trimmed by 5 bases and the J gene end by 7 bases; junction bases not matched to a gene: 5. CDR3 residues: CAWDRGQGQPQHF. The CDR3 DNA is TGTGCCTGGGACAGGGGGCAGGGACAGCCCCAGCATTTT.

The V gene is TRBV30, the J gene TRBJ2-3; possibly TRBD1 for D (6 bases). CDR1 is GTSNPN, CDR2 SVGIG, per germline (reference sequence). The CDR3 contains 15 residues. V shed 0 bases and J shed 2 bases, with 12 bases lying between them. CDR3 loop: CAWSVGGQYTDTQYF. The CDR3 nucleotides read TGTGCCTGGAGTGTAGGTGGACAGTACACAGATACGCAGTATTTT.

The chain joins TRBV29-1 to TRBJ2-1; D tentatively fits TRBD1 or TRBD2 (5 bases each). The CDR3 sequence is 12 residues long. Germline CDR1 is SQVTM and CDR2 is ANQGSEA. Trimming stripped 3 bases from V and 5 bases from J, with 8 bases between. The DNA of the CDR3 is TGCAGCGTTGATAGGGGAGACAATGAGCAGTTCTTC. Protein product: CSVDRGDNEQFF.

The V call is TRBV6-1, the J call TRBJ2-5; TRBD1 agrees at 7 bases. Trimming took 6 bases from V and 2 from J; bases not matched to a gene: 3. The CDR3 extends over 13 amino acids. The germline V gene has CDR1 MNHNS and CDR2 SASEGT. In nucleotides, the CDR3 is TGTGCCAGCAGCATCAGGGGGCAAGAGACCCAGTACTTC. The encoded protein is CASSIRGQETQYF.

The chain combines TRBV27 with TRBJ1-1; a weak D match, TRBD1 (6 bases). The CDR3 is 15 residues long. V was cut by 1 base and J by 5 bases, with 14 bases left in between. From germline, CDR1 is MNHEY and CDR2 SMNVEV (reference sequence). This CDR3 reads CASSLWGGRGTEAFF. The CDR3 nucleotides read TGTGCCAGCAGTTTATGGGGGGGCCGGGGGACTGAAGCTTTCTTT.

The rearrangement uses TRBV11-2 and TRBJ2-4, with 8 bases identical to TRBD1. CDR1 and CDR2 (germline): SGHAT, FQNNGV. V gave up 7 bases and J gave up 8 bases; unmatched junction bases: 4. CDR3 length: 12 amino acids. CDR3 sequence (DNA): TGTGCCAGCACCACAGGGGGTGACATTCAGTACTTC. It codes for CASTTGGDIQYF.

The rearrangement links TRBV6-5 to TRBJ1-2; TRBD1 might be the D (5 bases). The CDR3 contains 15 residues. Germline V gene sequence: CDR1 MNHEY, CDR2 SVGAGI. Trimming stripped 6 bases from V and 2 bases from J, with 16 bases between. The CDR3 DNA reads TGTGCCAGCAGCTCTCCCAGGGTTCCAAACTATGGCTACACCTTC. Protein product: CASSSPRVPNYGYTF.

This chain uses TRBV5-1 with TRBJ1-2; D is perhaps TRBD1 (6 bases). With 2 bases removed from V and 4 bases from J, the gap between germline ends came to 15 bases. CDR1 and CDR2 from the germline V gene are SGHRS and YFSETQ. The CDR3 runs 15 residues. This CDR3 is CASSLGGQQFYGYTF. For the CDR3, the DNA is TGCGCCAGCAGCTTAGGCGGACAGCAGTTCTATGGCTACACCTTC.